The clone carrying this T cell receptor (beta chain) has ten or more counts. This sample stems from a study of molecular identifiers for immune sequencing clone quantification. About the research overall: Split five ways in replicates, RNA from around 20,000 or 99,000 naive CD8 cells had four portions sequenced.

The authors built bulk TCR libraries by previously described methods with listed TCR primers. TCRdb ran MiXCR on the PCR reads and lists one entry per CDR3 protein. Of 88,000 or so distinct CDR3 sequences listed, under 25% are singletons. Material: naive CD8+ T cells from blood, with Jurkat cell RNA spiked in. Subset noted: FACS-sorted CD8+CD4-CCR7+CD45RA+ naive T cells. The clonotype was recovered from a human donor in good health. Some libraries in this study had Jurkat cell RNA spiked in.

The CDR3 DNA sequence: TGCGCCAGCAGCCAAGAGCCGGGGAGCTATGGCTACACCTTC. It is translated as CASSQEPGSYGYTF. The chain is built from TRBV4-3 and TRBJ1-2; no firm D call. The CDR3 covers 14 residues. The germline V gene encodes CDR1 LGHNA and CDR2 YSLEER. V was shortened by 0 bases and J by 4 bases, with 9 bases between the two germline ends.